The clone carrying this T cell receptor (beta chain) has ten or more counts. Its antigen remains unknown. This entry is derived from a study of CD8 T cells in ankylosing spondylitis. Study-wide points: What seemed typical of ankylosing spondylitis blood was a TCR beta motif built from several highly homologous variants. Clones tied to disease were said to be significantly enriched in matched ankylosing spondylitis synovial fluid. Those disease-linked clones were CD8+; they were also relatively rare in peripheral blood. Earlier reports found some motif variants in synovial fluid and blood in reactive arthritis.

Quantitative 5'-RACE with molecular barcodes was used to make the TCR beta libraries. Each CDR3 protein is one row after TCRdb ran MiXCR on the 5' RACE reads. The sample contains about 220,000 distinct CDR3 sequences, approximately 7.4% of which appear only once. The CDR3 is 16 amino acids. The germline gives CDR1 SGHRS, CDR2 YFSETQ. V shed 2 bases and J shed 0 bases, with 12 bases lying between them. The clonotype originates from a male donor with ankylosing spondylitis. Sequenced material: blood, either unsorted or a sorted T cell fraction (not recorded which). The chain carries TRBV5-1 and TRBJ1-5; the D is unclear. The CDR3 region has the DNA TGCGCCAGCAGCTTCGCAGGAGTTTATAGCAATCAGCCCCAGCATTTT. Translation: CASSFAGVYSNQPQHF.